These 14 T cell receptor beta chains share one sample of origin, sequenced in a study of breast tumors, draining lymph nodes, adjacent tissues. TCRdb passed the multiplex PCR reads through MiXCR, listing each CDR3 protein once. The data contain 50,000 to 85,000 distinct CDR3 sequences, 43% of them singletons. Specimen: breast tumor tissue. These receptors were obtained from a female donor with breast cancer. Some clones in this sample may be carry-over from other donors' samples.

This clonotype was counted many times. The V and J genes are TRBV24-1 and TRBJ2-3; TRBD2 agrees at 11 bases. V was clipped by 2 bases and J by 0 bases; unmatched bases: 0. The CDR3 is 16 residues long. The germline gives CDR1 KGHDR, CDR2 SFDVKD. The CDR3 region has the DNA TGTGCCACCAGTGATTGGACTAGCGGGAGCACAGATACGCAGTATTTT. Encoded protein: CATSDWTSGSTDTQYF.

This chain joins TRBV20-1 and TRBJ2-3, with 12 bases that match TRBD2. This CDR3 region has 15 residues. J lost 4 bases, V lost 2 bases, and 4 bases had no gene match. Germline-derived CDR1 and CDR2 are DFQATT and SNEGSKA (reference sequence). The CDR3 DNA reads as TGCAGTGCTAGAAAGACTAGCGGGAGCTCAGATACGCAGTATTTT. Amino acids: CSARKTSGSSDTQYF.

This clonotype was counted many times. The genes are TRBV29-1 and TRBJ2-2, with a weak D call TRBD1 (6 bases). There are 14 residues in the CDR3. Trimming shortened V by 5 bases and J by 9 bases, and 19 bases separated the two germline ends. Germline assignment: CDR1 SQVTM and CDR2 ANQGSEA. DNA for the CDR3: TGCAGCGTTTCCCCTCCCACAGGGTACCGGGAGCTGTTTTTT. Encoded protein: CSVSPPTGYRELFF.

The V gene is TRBV3-1, the J gene TRBJ2-1, with D perhaps TRBD1 or TRBD2 (5 bases each). The CDR3 is made up of 19 amino acids. The ends were cut back, 2 bases at V and 8 bases at J, with 28 bases in the middle. From germline, CDR1 is LGHDT and CDR2 YNNKEL (reference sequence). The CDR3 sequence is CASSQSFHPTTELGDEQFF. The DNA of the CDR3 is TGTGCCAGCAGCCAAAGTTTCCACCCTACGACGGAACTAGGGGATGAGCAGTTCTTC.

The chain has TRBV7-3 and TRBJ2-3; 7 bases are shared with TRBD2. The length of the CDR3 is 15 residues. V lost 1 base, J lost 5 bases, and 6 bases stayed unmatched. The germline V gene has CDR1 SGHTA and CDR2 FQGTGA. This chain's CDR3 is CASSLRGGARDTQYF. In DNA, the CDR3 is TGTGCCAGCAGCTTAAGGGGAGGGGCCAGAGATACGCAGTATTTT.

This clonotype has only a few counts. A much larger clone sits a single nucleotide away, making a read error possible. The rearrangement joins TRBV4-2 to TRBJ1-3, with a possible D match to TRBD1 (5 bases). Germline lookup yields CDR1 LGHNA and CDR2 YNFKEQ. This CDR3 has 15 amino acids. The CDR3 DNA is TGTGCCGGCAGCCAAGGGGCCAGCTCTGGAAACACCATATATTTT. Amino acids: CAGSQGASSGNTIYF.

This clonotype was counted many times. The chain joins TRBV10-3 to TRBJ2-1, with 9 nucleotides matching TRBD1. Germline V gene sequence: CDR1 ENHRY, CDR2 SYGVKD. Trimming took 10 bases from V and 2 from J; bases not matched to a gene: 12. This CDR3 spans 16 amino acids. The CDR3 loop reads CATEGRTGGAYNEQFF. The CDR3 DNA reads TGTGCCACTGAGGGGAGAACAGGGGGCGCCTACAATGAGCAGTTCTTC.

The chain uses TRBV2 and TRBJ2-5; D remains ambiguous. Germline CDR1 is SNHLY and CDR2 is FYNNEI. V was pared by 4 bases and J by 2 bases, with 5 bases between. CDR3 length: 12 amino acids. Here the CDR3 reads CASSALQETQYF. CDR3 sequence (DNA): TGTGCCAGCAGTGCCTTGCAAGAGACCCAGTACTTC.

The chain is built from TRBV9 and TRBJ1-1; unclear D gene. Trimming shortened V by 2 bases and J by 5 bases, and 16 bases separated the two germline ends. Per germline, CDR1 SGDLS and CDR2 YYNGEE. CDR3 length: 15 amino acids. CDR3 region: CASSVLDGGGTEAFF. CDR3 coding DNA: TGTGCCAGCAGCGTTTTGGACGGAGGTGGGACTGAAGCTTTCTTT.

This clonotype appeared a few times. A read error may be the cause here, since a much bigger clone is one base away. The chain carries TRBV9 and TRBJ2-1; D gene unclear. CDR1 is SGDLS, CDR2 YYNGEE, per germline. The CDR3 totals 12 residues. The CDR3 bases are TGTGCCAGCGGTTACTCCTACAGTGAGCAGTTCTTC. Translating gives CASGYSYSEQFF.

The V call is TRBV12-3 or TRBV12-4, the J call TRBJ1-5; possibly TRBD1 for D (6 bases). V was pared by 5 bases and J by 0 bases, with 11 bases between. The CDR3 is 15 amino acids. The CDR3 nucleotides are TGTGCCAGCAGTGAAGACAGGACTAGCAATCAGCCCCAGCATTTT. Its translation is CASSEDRTSNQPQHF.

DNA of the CDR3: TGTGCCAGCAGCTCCTCCGGGACAGGGGTCCCCTTGAACTATGGCTACACCTTC. Residues: CASSSSGTGVPLNYGYTF. The rearrangement links TRBV7-3 to TRBJ1-2, with 10 bases that match TRBD1. V shed 4 bases, J shed 2 bases, and the junction held 13 bases outside the gene matches. The CDR3 covers 18 residues. Looked up from germline, CDR1 is SGHTA and CDR2 is FQGTGA.

This clonotype occurred many times. The rearrangement links TRBV7-3 to TRBJ2-3; no firm D call. The CDR3 is 12 residues long. Germline V gene sequence: CDR1 SGHTA, CDR2 FQGTGA. The V end was cut by 5 bases, the J end by 0 bases, with 3 bases between. The CDR3 DNA sequence: TGTGCCAGCAGCCCCAGCACAGATACGCAGTATTTT. Amino acids: CASSPSTDTQYF.

The chain carries TRBV20-1 and TRBJ1-5; 11 bases match TRBD1. With V trimmed by 6 bases and J by 11 bases, 12 bases remained unmatched. This CDR3 contains 14 residues. The germline V gene encodes CDR1 DFQATT and CDR2 SNEGSKA (reference sequence). CDR3 in amino acids: CSAWDRGKGETQHF. In DNA form, the CDR3 reads TGCAGTGCCTGGGACAGGGGGAAGGGTGAGACCCAGCATTTT.